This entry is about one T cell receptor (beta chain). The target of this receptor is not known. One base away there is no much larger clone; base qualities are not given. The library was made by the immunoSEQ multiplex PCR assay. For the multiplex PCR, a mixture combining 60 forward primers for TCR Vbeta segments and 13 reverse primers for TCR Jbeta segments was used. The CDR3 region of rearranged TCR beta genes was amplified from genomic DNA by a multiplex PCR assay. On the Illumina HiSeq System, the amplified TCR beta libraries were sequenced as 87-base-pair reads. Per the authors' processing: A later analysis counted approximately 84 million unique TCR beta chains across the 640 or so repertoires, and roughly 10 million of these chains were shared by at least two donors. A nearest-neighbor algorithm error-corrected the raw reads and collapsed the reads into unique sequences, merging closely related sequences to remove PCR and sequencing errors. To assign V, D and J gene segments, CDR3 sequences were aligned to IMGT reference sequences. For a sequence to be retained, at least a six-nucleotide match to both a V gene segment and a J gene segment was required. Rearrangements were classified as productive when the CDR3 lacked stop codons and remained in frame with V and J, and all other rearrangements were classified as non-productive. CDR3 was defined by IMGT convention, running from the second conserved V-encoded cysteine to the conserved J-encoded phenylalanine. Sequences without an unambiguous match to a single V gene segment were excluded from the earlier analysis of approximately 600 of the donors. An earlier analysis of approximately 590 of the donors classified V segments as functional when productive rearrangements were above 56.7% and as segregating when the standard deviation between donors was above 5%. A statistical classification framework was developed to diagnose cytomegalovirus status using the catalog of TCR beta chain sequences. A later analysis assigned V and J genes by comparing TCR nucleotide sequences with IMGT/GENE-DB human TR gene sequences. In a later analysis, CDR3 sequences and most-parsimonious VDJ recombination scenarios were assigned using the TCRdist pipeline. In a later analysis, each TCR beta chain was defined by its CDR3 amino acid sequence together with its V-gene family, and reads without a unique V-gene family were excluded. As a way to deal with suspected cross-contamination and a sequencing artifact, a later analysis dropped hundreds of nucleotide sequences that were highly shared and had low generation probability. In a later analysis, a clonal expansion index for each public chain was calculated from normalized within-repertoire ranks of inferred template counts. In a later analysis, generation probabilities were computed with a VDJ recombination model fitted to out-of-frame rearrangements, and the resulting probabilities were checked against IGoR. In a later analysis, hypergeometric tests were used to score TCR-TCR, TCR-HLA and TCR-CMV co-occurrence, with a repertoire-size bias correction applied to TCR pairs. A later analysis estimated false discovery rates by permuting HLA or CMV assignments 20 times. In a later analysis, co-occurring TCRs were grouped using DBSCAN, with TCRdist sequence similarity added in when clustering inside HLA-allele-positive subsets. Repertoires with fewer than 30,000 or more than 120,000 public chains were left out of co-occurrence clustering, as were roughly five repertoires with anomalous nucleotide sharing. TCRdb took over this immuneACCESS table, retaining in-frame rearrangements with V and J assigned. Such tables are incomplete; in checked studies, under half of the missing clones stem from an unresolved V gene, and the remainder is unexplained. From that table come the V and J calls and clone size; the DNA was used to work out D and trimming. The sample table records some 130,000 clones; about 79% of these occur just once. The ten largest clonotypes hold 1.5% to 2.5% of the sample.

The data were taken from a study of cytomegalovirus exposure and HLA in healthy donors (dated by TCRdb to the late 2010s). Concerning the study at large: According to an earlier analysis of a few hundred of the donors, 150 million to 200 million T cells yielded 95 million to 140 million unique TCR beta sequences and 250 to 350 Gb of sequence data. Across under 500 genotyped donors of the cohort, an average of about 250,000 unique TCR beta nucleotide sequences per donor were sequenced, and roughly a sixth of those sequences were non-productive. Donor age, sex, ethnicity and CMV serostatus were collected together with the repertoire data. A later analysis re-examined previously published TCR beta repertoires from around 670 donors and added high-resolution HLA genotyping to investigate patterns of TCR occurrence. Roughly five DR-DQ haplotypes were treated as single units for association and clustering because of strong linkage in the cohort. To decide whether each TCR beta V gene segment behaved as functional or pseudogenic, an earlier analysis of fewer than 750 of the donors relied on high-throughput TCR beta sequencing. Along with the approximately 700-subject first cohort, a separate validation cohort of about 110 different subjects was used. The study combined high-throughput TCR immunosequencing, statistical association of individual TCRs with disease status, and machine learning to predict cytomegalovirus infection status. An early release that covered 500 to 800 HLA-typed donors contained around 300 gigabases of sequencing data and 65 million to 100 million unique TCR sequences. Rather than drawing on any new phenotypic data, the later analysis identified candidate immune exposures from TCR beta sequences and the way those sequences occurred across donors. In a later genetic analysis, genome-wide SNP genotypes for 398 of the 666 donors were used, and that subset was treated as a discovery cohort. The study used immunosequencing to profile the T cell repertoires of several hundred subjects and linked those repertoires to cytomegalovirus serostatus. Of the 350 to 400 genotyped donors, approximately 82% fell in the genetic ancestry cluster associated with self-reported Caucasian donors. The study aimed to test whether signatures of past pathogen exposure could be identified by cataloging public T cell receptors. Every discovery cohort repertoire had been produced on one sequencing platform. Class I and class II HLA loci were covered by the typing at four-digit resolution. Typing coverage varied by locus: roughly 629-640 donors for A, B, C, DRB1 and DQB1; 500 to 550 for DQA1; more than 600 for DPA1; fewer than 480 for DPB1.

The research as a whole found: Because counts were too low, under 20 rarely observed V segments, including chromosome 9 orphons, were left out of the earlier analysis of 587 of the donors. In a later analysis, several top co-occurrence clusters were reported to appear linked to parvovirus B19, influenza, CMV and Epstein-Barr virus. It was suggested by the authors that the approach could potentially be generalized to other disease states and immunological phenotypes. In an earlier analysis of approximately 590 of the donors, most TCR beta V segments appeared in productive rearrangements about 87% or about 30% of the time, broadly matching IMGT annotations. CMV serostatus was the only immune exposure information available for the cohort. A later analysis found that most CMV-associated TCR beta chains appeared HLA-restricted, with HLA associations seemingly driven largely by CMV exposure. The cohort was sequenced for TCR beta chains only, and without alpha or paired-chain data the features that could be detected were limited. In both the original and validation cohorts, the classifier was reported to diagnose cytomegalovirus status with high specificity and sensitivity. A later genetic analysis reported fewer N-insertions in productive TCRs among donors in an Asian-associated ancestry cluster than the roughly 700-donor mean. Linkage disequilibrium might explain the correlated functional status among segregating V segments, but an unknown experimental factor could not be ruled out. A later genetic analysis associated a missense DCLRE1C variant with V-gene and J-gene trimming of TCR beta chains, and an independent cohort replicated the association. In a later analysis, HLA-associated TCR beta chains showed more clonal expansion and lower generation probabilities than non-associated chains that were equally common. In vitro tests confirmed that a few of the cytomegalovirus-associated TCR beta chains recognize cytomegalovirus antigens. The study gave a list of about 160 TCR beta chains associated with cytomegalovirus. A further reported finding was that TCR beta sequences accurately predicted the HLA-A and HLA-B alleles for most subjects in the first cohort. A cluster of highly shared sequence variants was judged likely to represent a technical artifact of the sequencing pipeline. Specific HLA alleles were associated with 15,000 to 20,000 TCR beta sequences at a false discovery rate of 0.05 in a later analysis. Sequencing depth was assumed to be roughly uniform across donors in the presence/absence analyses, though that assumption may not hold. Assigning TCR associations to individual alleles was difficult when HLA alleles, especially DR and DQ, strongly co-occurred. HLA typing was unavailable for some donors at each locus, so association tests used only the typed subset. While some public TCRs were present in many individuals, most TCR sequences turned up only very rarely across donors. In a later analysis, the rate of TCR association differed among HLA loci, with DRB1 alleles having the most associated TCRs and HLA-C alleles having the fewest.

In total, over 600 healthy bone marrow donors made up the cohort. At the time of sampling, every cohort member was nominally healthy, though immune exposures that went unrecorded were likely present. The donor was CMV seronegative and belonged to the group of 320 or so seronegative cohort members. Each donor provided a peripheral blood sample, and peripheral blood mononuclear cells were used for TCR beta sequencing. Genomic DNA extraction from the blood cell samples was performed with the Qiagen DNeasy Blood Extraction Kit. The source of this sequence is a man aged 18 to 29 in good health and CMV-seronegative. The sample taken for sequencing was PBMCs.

The CDR3 region has the sequence CASSLAPLAQYEQYF. The nucleotide sequence is TGTGCCAGCAGCTTGGCCCCCCTAGCACAATACGAGCAGTACTTC. The rearranged segments are TRBV5-5 and TRBJ2-7; TRBD2 is a possible D gene, resting on 5 matching bases. The cysteine opens and the phenylalanine closes a CDR3 of 15 amino acids. The CDR3 DNA has 45 bases and is translated from base 1. Trimming costs V 0 bases and J 4 bases, and their ends lie 14 bases apart. The germline V gene (reference sequence) yields SGHKS for CDR1 and YYEKEE for CDR2.